A single sample gave rise to the 18 T cell receptor beta chains below, sequenced in a study of blood T cell repertoires in COVID-19. TCRdb's table, derived via immunoSEQ multiplex PCR, lists solely in-frame clones and lacks some. Here the sample spans about 320,000 clones, more than 75% being singletons. The sequenced sample was PBMCs or T cells enriched from blood (not recorded which). The source of these receptors is a young woman who had recovered from COVID-19.

The rearrangement links TRBV28 to TRBJ1-5; weak D call: TRBD1 (5 bases). The CDR3 is 16 residues long. Germline-derived CDR1 and CDR2 are MDHEN and SYDVKM. V was cut by 3 bases and J by 7 bases, with 19 bases left in between. DNA for the CDR3: TGTGCCAGCAGTTTTTCATTTGGGCAGGGCGGACAGCCCCAGCATTTT. Its translation: CASSFSFGQGGQPQHF.

The chain couples TRBV11-2 to TRBJ2-2; D remains unclear. Trimming shortened V by 2 bases and J by 4 bases, and 11 bases separated the two germline ends. The CDR3 is made up of 15 amino acids. CDR1 and CDR2 from the germline V gene are SGHAT and FQNNGV. CDR3 nucleotides: TGTGCCAGCAGCTTATTTTATGGCGGCACCGGGGAGCTGTTTTTT. It translates to CASSLFYGGTGELFF.

The chain recombines TRBV2 with TRBJ2-5; TRBD1 is a possible D gene (6 bases). Germline CDR1 SNHLY, CDR2 FYNNEI. V lost 5 bases and J 1 base, leaving 11 bases between the germline ends. The CDR3 totals 14 residues. The CDR3 nucleotides are TGTGCCAGCAGTTCTGGGACAATCCAAGAGACCCAGTACTTC. This gives the protein CASSSGTIQETQYF.

V usage is TRBV19 and J usage is TRBJ1-3, with TRBD1 identical over 8 bases. J lost 3 bases, V lost 5 bases, and 6 bases had no gene match. This CDR3 region has 15 residues. The germline CDR1 and CDR2 sequences are LNHDA and SQIVND (reference sequence). Here the CDR3 reads CASSSGQDFGNTIYF. CDR3 bases: TGTGCCAGTAGTTCGGGACAGGACTTTGGAAACACCATATATTTT.

The table lists this clone with a few counts. This rearrangement joins TRBV2 to TRBJ1-1, with D unclear. Germline V gene sequence: CDR1 SNHLY, CDR2 FYNNEI. Trimming took 1 base from V and 0 from J, leaving 6 bases between them. The CDR3 contains 14 residues. The chain's CDR3 is CASSEVAVNTEAFF. CDR3 bases: TGTGCCAGCAGTGAAGTGGCGGTGAACACTGAAGCTTTCTTT.

Concerning this clone itself: The germline gene is not matched at one end of the junction; a read error may be the cause. V gene TRBV30 combines with J gene TRBJ1-4; 8 nucleotides align to TRBD1. The germline V gene encodes CDR1 GTSNPN and CDR2 SVGIG (reference sequence). This CDR3 comprises 11 residues. CDR3 in amino acids: CAWSGGDRQIF. The CDR3 coding sequence is TGTGCCTGGAGTGGGGGGGACAGGCAGATTTTT. Full variable domain (missing parts from reference TRBV30 and TRBJ1-4): SQTIHQWPATLVQPVGSPLSLECTVEGTSNPNLYWYRQAAGRGLQLLFYSVGIGQISSEVPQNLSASRPQDRQFILSSKKLLLSDSGFYLCAWSGGDRQIFGSGTQLSVL.

The rearrangement joins TRBV28 to TRBJ2-1, with 8 bases aligning to TRBD2. The CDR3 has 15 amino acids. J lost 5 bases, V lost 6 bases, and 9 bases had no gene match. Germline-derived CDR1 and CDR2 are MDHEN and SYDVKM. In nucleotides, the CDR3 is TGTGCCAGCAGCTCGAGCGGGAGTAATAACAATGAGCAGTTCTTC. Encoded protein: CASSSSGSNNNEQFF.

The chain couples TRBV7-3 to TRBJ2-2; 9 bases fit TRBD2. Per the germline V gene, CDR1 is SGHTA and CDR2 is FQGTGA. There are 15 residues in the CDR3. Trimming removed 5 bases from V and 5 bases from J; junction bases left unmatched: 6. CDR3 in DNA: TGTGCCAGCAGCAATAGCGGGAGCGGGACCGGGGAGCTGTTTTTT. Encoded protein: CASSNSGSGTGELFF.

V and J are TRBV6-5 and TRBJ1-6; 8 bases fit TRBD1. V dropped 7 bases and J dropped 7; count of bases not matched to a gene: 9. Germline CDR1 reads MNHEY; CDR2 reads SVGAGI. The CDR3 runs 15 residues. This CDR3 reads CASTTDRGGNSPLHF. The CDR3, as DNA: TGTGCCAGCACCACCGACAGGGGTGGAAATTCACCCCTCCACTTT.

This chain uses TRBV24-1 with TRBJ1-2; D perhaps matches TRBD1 (5 bases). The CDR3 has 13 amino acids. Germline V gives CDR1 KGHDR, CDR2 SFDVKD. V gave up 3 bases and J gave up 3 bases, with 7 bases separating them. In DNA, the CDR3 is TGTGCCACCAGTGATACAGGAGACTATGGCTACACCTTC. Encoded protein: CATSDTGDYGYTF.

The chain employs TRBV11-2 and TRBJ2-2, with D tentatively TRBD2 (5 bases). Per the germline V gene, CDR1 is SGHAT and CDR2 is FQNNGV. V was cut by 1 base and J by 4 bases, with 7 bases left in between. This CDR3 has 14 amino acids. The CDR3 region is CASSLGAGTGELFF. CDR3 nucleotides: TGTGCCAGCAGCTTAGGGGCGGGCACCGGGGAGCTGTTTTTT.

In DNA form, the CDR3 reads TGTGCCAGTAGTATCGACAGGGTTCCAACTAATGAAAAACTGTTTTTT. It codes for CASSIDRVPTNEKLFF. V usage is TRBV19 and J usage is TRBJ1-4; TRBD1 agrees at 7 bases. The V segment lost 3 bases and the J segment 0 bases; nucleotides outside the gene matches: 4. The germline gives CDR1 LNHDA, CDR2 SQIVND (reference sequence). There are 16 residues in the CDR3. Full variable domain (outside the CDR3, taken from reference TRBV19 and TRBJ1-4): DGGITQSPKYLFRKEGQNVTLSCEQNLNHDAMYWYRQDPGQGLRLIYYSQIVNDFQKGDIAEGYSVSREKKESFPLTVTSAQKNPTAFYLCASSIDRVPTNEKLFFGSGTQLSVL.

The chain combines TRBV5-1 with TRBJ1-1; 8 positions match TRBD1. J lost 3 bases, V lost 4 bases, and 2 bases had no gene match. The length of the CDR3 is 13 residues. Looked up from germline, CDR1 is SGHRS and CDR2 is YFSETQ. In DNA form, the CDR3 reads TGCGCCAGCAGCCAACAGGGGGACACTGAAGCTTTCTTT. Amino acids: CASSQQGDTEAFF.

The chain couples TRBV19 to TRBJ1-1, with 9 bases identical to TRBD1. The trim removed 5 bases at V and 6 bases at J, leaving 10 bases unmatched. Germline loops: CDR1 LNHDA, CDR2 SQIVND (reference sequence). The CDR3 contains 15 residues. The CDR3 sequence: CASSSGTGSGPEAFF. CDR3 bases: TGTGCCAGTAGTTCCGGGACAGGGTCCGGCCCTGAAGCTTTCTTT.

The V gene is TRBV30, the J gene TRBJ2-5, with a possible D match to TRBD2 (6 bases). Germline V gives CDR1 GTSNPN, CDR2 SVGIG (reference sequence). Trimming removed 2 bases from V and 6 bases from J, with 16 bases in between. The CDR3 is made up of 14 amino acids. CDR3 in DNA: TGTGCCTGGAGTCCGGGCCTCGCGGGACAGACCCAGTACTTC. Translation gives CAWSPGLAGQTQYF. Together with reference TRBV30 and TRBJ2-5, the CDR3 gives the full variable domain: SQTIHQWPATLVQPVGSPLSLECTVEGTSNPNLYWYRQAAGRGLQLLFYSVGIGQISSEVPQNLSASRPQDRQFILSSKKLLLSDSGFYLCAWSPGLAGQTQYFGPGTRLLVL.

This clone came up a few times. V gene TRBV6-5 combines with J gene TRBJ2-7; D gene ambiguous. V was pared by 6 bases and J by 5 bases, with 8 bases between. CDR3 length equals 11 residues. Looked up from germline, CDR1 is MNHEY and CDR2 is SVGAGI. The CDR3 sequence is CASRRNHEQYF. CDR3 DNA: TGTGCCAGCAGGCGAAACCACGAGCAGTACTTC.

This rearrangement joins TRBV6-5 to TRBJ1-2; the D gene is possibly TRBD1 (6 bases). CDR1 and CDR2 from the germline V gene are MNHEY and SVGAGI. V shed 2 bases and J shed 1 base, with 8 bases lying between them. CDR3 length equals 14 residues. CDR3 sequence: CASSYGQLNYGYTF. The DNA of the CDR3 is TGTGCCAGCAGTTACGGACAGCTTAACTATGGCTACACCTTC.

The gene calls are TRBV5-1 and TRBJ2-7, with TRBD2 as a possible D gene (7 bases). Germline V gives CDR1 SGHRS, CDR2 YFSETQ. CDR3 size: 15 residues. The V end lost 0 bases, the J end lost 2 bases, and 12 bases lay between the germline ends. In nucleotides, the CDR3 is TGCGCCAGCAGCTTGGTGGCGGGGGCCACCTACGAGCAGTACTTC. As protein: CASSLVAGATYEQYF.